What follows are 32 T cell receptor beta chains derived from one specimen sequenced in a study of blood T cells in healthy people across ages. Together with a sample-barcoded 5' primer, a J-beta primer mix was included in a second PCR lasting about 6 to 11 cycles. TCRdb reprocessed the 5' RACE reads with MiXCR, giving one entry per CDR3 protein. Of 850,000 to 1,300,000 distinct CDR3 sequences listed, under 45% are singletons. Sequencing used blood. Receptors were obtained from a woman in her sixties in good health.

Ten or more counts support this clonotype. The chain couples TRBV29-1 to TRBJ2-7; the D gene is possibly TRBD1 (6 bases). Germline V gene sequence: CDR1 SQVTM, CDR2 ANQGSEA. V was shortened by 7 bases and J by 7 bases, with 17 bases between the two germline ends. The CDR3 totals 12 residues. Here the CDR3 reads CSGQDRSREQYF. For the CDR3, the DNA is TGCAGCGGACAGGACCGCTCCCGGGAGCAGTACTTC.

The chain couples TRBV18 to TRBJ2-5; TRBD1 matches 7 bases. Germline CDR1 reads KGHSH; CDR2 reads LQKENI. V shed 10 bases and J 0 bases; nucleotides not matched to a gene: 11. The CDR3 extends over 15 amino acids. CDR3 DNA sequence: TGTGCCACCTCCGGTAACAGGGGCGACCAAGAGACCCAGTACTTC. Translated: CATSGNRGDQETQYF.

There are a few counts of this clonotype. The CDR3 DNA reads as TGCAGTGCTGGGGGGATGGGTAGCGATGAGACCCAGTACTTC. Translation: CSAGGMGSDETQYF. The rearrangement uses TRBV20-1 and TRBJ2-7, with a tentative D call TRBD2 (6 bases). The J call may be faulty, since TRBJ2-5 better matches the DNA end. This CDR3 contains 14 residues. CDR1 is DFQATT, CDR2 SNEGSKA, per germline (reference sequence).

The V and J genes are TRBV12-3 or TRBV12-4 and TRBJ2-7, with D possibly matching TRBD2 (5 bases). V was cut by 7 bases and J by 4 bases, with 8 bases left in between. The CDR3 extends over 11 amino acids. CDR3 nucleotide sequence: TGTGCCAGCACCAGAGGGTACGAGCAGTACTTC. It specifies CASTRGYEQYF.

This sequence joins TRBV27 and TRBJ2-3; 9 bases align to TRBD1. With 7 bases clipped from V and 4 bases from J, the junction kept 12 bases outside the gene matches. The CDR3 is 16 residues long. Looked up from germline, CDR1 is MNHEY and CDR2 is SMNVEV (reference sequence). The CDR3 here is CASIPGQGKIADTQYF. In nucleotides, the CDR3 is TGTGCCAGCATCCCGGGACAGGGAAAAATCGCAGATACGCAGTATTTT.

This clonotype has just a few counts. The rearrangement uses TRBV20-1 and TRBJ2-5, with 7 bases identical to TRBD2. After removal of 2 bases from V and 11 bases from J, the junction contained 17 bases not matched to a gene. The CDR3 spans 15 residues. Germline-derived CDR1 and CDR2 are DFQATT and SNEGSKA (reference sequence). In DNA form, the CDR3 reads TGCAGTGCTAGATCCGGGACTACCTTCTTGGAGGAGCAGTACTTC. Protein sequence: CSARSGTTFLEEQYF.

The J gene is TRBJ2-1, the V gene TRBV19; TRBD2 matches 12 bases. Germline CDR1 reads LNHDA; CDR2 reads SQIVND (reference sequence). This CDR3 contains 15 residues. J was trimmed by 7 bases and V by 5 bases; bases with no gene match: 6. CDR3 loop: CASSVTSGSSNEQFF. CDR3 DNA sequence: TGTGCCAGTAGTGTGACTAGCGGGAGTTCTAATGAGCAGTTCTTC.

This clonotype showed up just a few times. V and J are TRBV12-3 or TRBV12-4 and TRBJ2-1; 8 bases match TRBD2. The CDR3 has 16 amino acids. V gave up 7 bases and J gave up 7 bases; unmatched junction bases: 15. CDR3 protein: CASKLASGRGANEQFF. The DNA for the CDR3 is TGTGCCAGCAAACTAGCGAGCGGGAGAGGGGCGAATGAGCAGTTCTTC.

Only a few counts were recorded for this clonotype. The chain employs TRBV20-1 and TRBJ2-7; 9 bases map to TRBD2. V lost 3 bases to trimming and J lost 4 bases; unmatched junction nucleotides: 16. Looked up from germline, CDR1 is DFQATT and CDR2 is SNEGSKA (reference sequence). There are 17 residues in the CDR3. CDR3 amino acids: CSASWVAGGALAYEQYF. CDR3 DNA: TGCAGTGCTAGCTGGGTTGCGGGAGGGGCCCTGGCTTACGAGCAGTACTTC.

The rearrangement uses TRBV12-3 or TRBV12-4 and TRBJ1-2; D possibly corresponds to TRBD1 (6 bases). Trimming took off 4 bases at V and 4 bases at J, with 13 bases between the two ends. This CDR3 is built from 14 residues. CDR3 in amino acids: CASSSSRGLYGYTF. The CDR3 DNA reads TGTGCCAGCAGTTCGTCCAGGGGTCTCTATGGCTACACCTTC.

This clonotype was seen many times. This sequence joins TRBV5-6 and TRBJ2-7, with D possibly being TRBD1 (6 bases). Per germline, CDR1 SGHDT and CDR2 YYEEEE. The CDR3 is 14 residues long. V was cut by 4 bases and J by 1 base, with 12 bases left in between. The DNA of the CDR3 is TGTGCCAGCAGCAGAGGACAGCTTTCCTACGAGCAGTACTTC. Its protein product is CASSRGQLSYEQYF.

This clonotype was counted a few times. The J gene is TRBJ2-5, the V gene TRBV3-1, with D possibly being TRBD1 (5 bases). The CDR3 extends over 15 amino acids. CDR1 and CDR2 (germline): LGHDT, YNNKEL (reference sequence). Trimming left V 0 bases short and J 5 bases short, with 13 bases between. Written as DNA, the CDR3 is TGTGCCAGCAGCCAAGAGGCAGGGTATCTTGAGACCCAGTACTTC. Translated: CASSQEAGYLETQYF.

The table lists this clonotype with a few counts. This chain joins TRBV20-1 and TRBJ2-3; 7 positions match TRBD2. The CDR3 covers 14 residues. V shed 5 bases, J shed 3 bases, and the junction held 8 bases outside the gene matches. Germline values: CDR1 DFQATT, CDR2 SNEGSKA (reference sequence). Written as DNA, the CDR3 is TGCAGTGCTTACATAACCGGGGGGACAGATACGCAGTATTTT. Residues: CSAYITGGTDTQYF.

This chain joins TRBV4-2 and TRBJ1-6, with D possibly being TRBD1 (6 bases). Trimming pared 0 bases from V and 5 bases from J, leaving 8 bases between. CDR1 is LGHNA and CDR2 is YNFKEQ in the germline V gene. CDR3 length equals 15 residues. Written as DNA, the CDR3 is TGTGCCAGCAGCCAAGAACGACAGGATAATTCACCCCTCCACTTT. Translation: CASSQERQDNSPLHF.

This chain connects TRBV29-1 to TRBJ1-1; D gene ambiguous. Germline V CDR1 and CDR2: SQVTM, ANQGSEA. With 4 bases removed from V and 1 base from J, the gap between germline ends came to 16 bases. The CDR3 length is 15 residues. The CDR3 DNA reads as TGCAGCGTTGTGCCCCTCCCGACGGAGAACACTGAAGCTTTCTTT. This sequence encodes CSVVPLPTENTEAFF.

With regard to this clonotype: This may come from a read error, since a much larger clone is one base off. This chain links TRBV7-3 with TRBJ1-1; possible D gene TRBD1, 5 bases. Germline loops: CDR1 SGHTA, CDR2 FQGTGA. The CDR3 extends over 13 amino acids. With 4 bases removed from V and 2 bases from J, the gap between germline ends came to 8 bases. The CDR3 bases are TGTGCCAGCAGCTGCAGGGTCAACACTGAAGCTTTCTTT. It translates to CASSCRVNTEAFF.

This chain connects TRBV4-2 to TRBJ2-3; TRBD2 aligns across 9 bases. In germline, CDR1 is LGHNA, CDR2 YNFKEQ. Trimming cost V 1 base and J 4 bases; bases outside gene matches: 6. The CDR3 is 16 amino acids. CDR3 sequence: CASSQGSSGIPDTQYF. In DNA, the CDR3 is TGTGCCAGCAGCCAAGGCTCTAGCGGGATCCCAGATACGCAGTATTTT.

This rearrangement joins TRBV7-9 to TRBJ1-1; TRBD1 aligns across 8 bases. V lost 5 bases and J lost 1; bases outside the gene matches: 9. Germline CDR1 is SEHNR and CDR2 is FQNEAQ (reference sequence). This CDR3 has 16 amino acids. CDR3 DNA sequence: TGTGCCAGCAGCCGAGATGGACAGGGAGCGAACACTGAAGCTTTCTTT. Amino acids: CASSRDGQGANTEAFF.

The chain carries TRBV5-1 and TRBJ2-5; the match to TRBD2 covers 11 bases. Germline V gene sequence: CDR1 SGHRS, CDR2 YFSETQ. The CDR3 length is 19 residues. Trimming cost V 0 bases and J 11 bases; bases outside gene matches: 21. Here the CDR3 reads CASSLAVRLAGQGTYGQYF. CDR3 DNA: TGCGCCAGCAGCTTGGCCGTGAGACTAGCGGGACAAGGGACCTACGGGCAGTACTTC.

This clonotype has just one count. The chain joins TRBV11-2 to TRBJ2-3, with 9 bases fitting TRBD2. J was trimmed by 3 bases and V by 3 bases; bases with no gene match: 4. The germline V gene has CDR1 SGHAT and CDR2 FQNNGV. The CDR3 is 15 amino acids. CDR3 residues: CASSFSGSLTDTQYF. The DNA of the CDR3 is TGTGCCAGCAGCTTTAGCGGGAGTCTTACAGATACGCAGTATTTT.

The chain uses TRBV30 and TRBJ2-1; D possibly corresponds to TRBD1 (6 bases). The V gene's germline CDR1 is GTSNPN and CDR2 SVGIG (reference sequence). Trimming pared 1 base from V and 12 bases from J, leaving 13 bases between. The CDR3 is 12 residues long. The CDR3 nucleotides are TGTGCCTGGAGTGGACAGGCCGGAGGGCAGTTCTTC. It codes for CAWSGQAGGQFF.

This clonotype was seen once. This chain uses TRBV29-1 with TRBJ1-2; D is perhaps TRBD1 (5 bases). Germline V gene data show CDR1 as SQVTM and CDR2 as ANQGSEA. The CDR3 covers 14 residues. The V gene lost 2 bases and the J gene lost 4 bases, with 14 bases spanning the gap. CDR3 DNA: TGCAGCGTTGAAATATTGGACACCGGCTATGGCTACACCTTC. It is translated as CSVEILDTGYGYTF.

Remarks on this clonotype: The junction and the germline gene differ at one end; a read error may be behind it. The V and J genes are TRBV7-3 and TRBJ2-4, with D possibly being TRBD2 (7 bases). The end of the DNA is better explained by TRBJ2-5, so the J call may be wrong. The CDR3 spans 14 residues. Germline V gene lookup returns CDR1 SGHTA and CDR2 FQGTGA. CDR3: CASGLRGGQETQYF. The CDR3 DNA sequence: TGTGCCAGCGGCTTAAGGGGGGGTCAAGAGACCCAGTACTTC.

The V gene is TRBV27, the J gene TRBJ2-1; 8 positions match TRBD1. V lost 6 bases to trimming and J lost 3 bases; unmatched junction nucleotides: 13. Germline V lookup: CDR1 MNHEY, CDR2 SMNVEV (reference sequence). This CDR3 region has 17 residues. CDR3 sequence: CASSTDRVSYSYNEQFF. DNA of the CDR3: TGTGCCAGCAGCACGGACAGGGTAAGCTACAGCTACAATGAGCAGTTCTTC.

This clonotype was seen at least ten times. The chain carries TRBV29-1 and TRBJ2-5, with TRBD2 as a possible D gene (6 bases). Between the trimmed V and J ends, which lost 4 bases and 1 base, there was a span of 10 bases. Germline-derived CDR1 and CDR2 are SQVTM and ANQGSEA. The CDR3 has 13 residues. The CDR3 sequence is CSVAGGSQETQYF. Written as DNA, the CDR3 is TGCAGCGTTGCAGGAGGGAGCCAAGAGACCCAGTACTTC.

V gene TRBV30 combines with J gene TRBJ1-6; 8 bases agree with TRBD1. This CDR3 is 15 amino acids long. Germline loops: CDR1 GTSNPN, CDR2 SVGIG (reference sequence). The junction had 9 bases not matched to a gene; V was cut back by 2 bases and J by 9 bases. CDR3 sequence: CAWSKTDRGSSPLHF. The CDR3 nucleotides read TGTGCCTGGAGTAAGACCGACAGGGGTAGTTCACCCCTCCACTTT.

The gene calls are TRBV29-1 and TRBJ1-1; D not resolved. This CDR3 is built from 12 residues. Trimming took off 7 bases at V and 5 bases at J, with 14 bases between the two ends. Per germline, CDR1 SQVTM and CDR2 ANQGSEA. CDR3 nucleotides: TGCAGCGCCCGGACGCTTGGGACTGAAGCTTTCTTT. Encoded protein: CSARTLGTEAFF.

The chain has TRBV9 and TRBJ2-7; no reliable D call. The ends were cut back, 3 bases at V and 7 bases at J, with 8 bases in the middle. Looked up from germline, CDR1 is SGDLS and CDR2 is YYNGEE. CDR3 length: 11 residues. CDR3 sequence (DNA): TGTGCCAGCAGCGCCAACAATGAGCAGTACTTC. Translating it yields CASSANNEQYF.

The chain employs TRBV5-4 and TRBJ2-7, with 12 bases identical to TRBD2. The length of the CDR3 is 17 residues. Germline CDR1 SGHNT, CDR2 YYREEE (reference sequence). The V segment lost 4 bases and the J segment 9 bases; nucleotides outside the gene matches: 17. The CDR3 sequence is CASSPGPTSGSWDGQYF. The CDR3 DNA follows: TGTGCCAGCAGCCCGGGGCCGACTAGCGGGAGTTGGGACGGGCAGTACTTC.

The J gene is TRBJ2-7, the V gene TRBV29-1, with TRBD2 matching over 12 bases. V lost 6 bases to trimming and J lost 0 bases; unmatched junction nucleotides: 9. The CDR3 is 16 amino acids. Germline V gene sequence: CDR1 SQVTM, CDR2 ANQGSEA. This CDR3 reads CSVGAASGRVSYEQYF. The DNA for the CDR3 is TGCAGCGTGGGGGCCGCTAGCGGGAGGGTCTCCTACGAGCAGTACTTC.

The chain is built from TRBV20-1 and TRBJ2-1; D is uncertain. The J call may not be correct, given that the DNA end is closer to TRBJ2-7. The length of the CDR3 is 18 residues. Germline-derived CDR1 and CDR2 are DFQATT and SNEGSKA (reference sequence). This CDR3 is CSARDHGTFPSSYNEQYF. CDR3 DNA: TGCAGTGCTAGAGATCACGGCACATTCCCAAGCTCCTACAATGAGCAGTACTTC.

The chain couples TRBV6-2 or TRBV6-3 to TRBJ2-7; D may match TRBD1 or TRBD2 (7 bases each). Trimming stripped 6 bases from V and 0 bases from J, with 12 bases between. Per germline, CDR1 MNHEY and CDR2 SVGEGT. The CDR3 is 14 amino acids. The CDR3 spells CASRAGQSSYEQYF. The DNA of the CDR3 is TGTGCCAGCAGAGCGGGACAGAGCTCCTACGAGCAGTACTTC.